The T cell receptor (beta chain) described here comes from a study of cytomegalovirus exposure and HLA in healthy donors. Using immunoSEQ multiplex PCR, the repertoire was profiled, and TCRdb retains in-frame clones only, with some absent. The table shows roughly 230,000 clones, with about 90% occurring only once. Germline V lookup: CDR1 SQVTM, CDR2 ANQGSEA. The V end was cut by 6 bases, the J end by 1 base, with 9 bases between. CDR3 size: 12 residues. The sequence derives from a woman younger than 45 in good health and CMV-seronegative. V is TRBV29-1 and J is TRBJ1-1, with a tentative D call TRBD1 (5 bases). What was sequenced was PBMCs. The CDR3 is CSVGAGNTEAFF. The CDR3 nucleotides are TGCAGCGTAGGGGCCGGGAACACTGAAGCTTTCTTT.